These 27 T cell receptor beta chains share one sample of origin, sequenced in a study of Graves' ophthalmopathy and Graves' hyperthyroidism. The authors amplified TCR beta CDR3 regions from RNA transcripts. After a first-round RT-PCR with HTBI primers, a second-round multiplex PCR was run. In TCRdb, the multiplex PCR reads were re-called with MiXCR into one record per CDR3 protein. The sample holds 600,000 to 650,000 distinct CDR3 sequences; about a fifth are singletons and the top ten take more than 5.5%. The sample taken for sequencing was peripheral blood. The receptors derive from a woman aged 18-29 years with stable Graves' hyperthyroidism. Some clones in this sample may be carry-over from other donors' samples.

This clonotype came up many times. The J gene is TRBJ1-3, the V gene TRBV12-3 or TRBV12-4, with D unresolved. Trimming took 6 bases from V and 1 from J, leaving 7 bases between them. The CDR3 extends over 13 amino acids. The DNA for the CDR3 is TGTGCCAGCAGCCGCGAATCTGGAAACACCATATATTTT. Amino acid sequence: CASSRESGNTIYF.

This clonotype showed up many times. This chain joins TRBV20-1 and TRBJ1-5, with 7 bases lining up with TRBD1. This CDR3 spans 12 amino acids. Germline V gene lookup returns CDR1 DFQATT and CDR2 SNEGSKA (reference sequence). The trim removed 5 bases at V and 8 bases at J, leaving 6 bases unmatched. CDR3 sequence reads: CSAEGAGKPQHF. DNA for the CDR3: TGCAGTGCTGAGGGGGCGGGAAAGCCCCAGCATTTT.

This clonotype was detected ten times or more. This chain uses TRBV6-5 with TRBJ2-5, with D perhaps TRBD2 (6 bases). Trimming cost V 0 bases and J 5 bases, with 13 bases left between them. The CDR3 covers 15 residues. Germline CDR1 and CDR2: MNHEY and SVGAGI. The CDR3 DNA sequence: TGTGCCAGCAGTTACTCCCGGGGAGGCAAGGAGACCCAGTACTTC. This gives the protein CASSYSRGGKETQYF.

Only a few counts were recorded for this clonotype. The chain couples TRBV30 to TRBJ1-1; D is ambiguous. Trimming removed 2 bases at V and 0 bases at J, with 7 bases between. The germline V gene encodes CDR1 GTSNPN and CDR2 SVGIG (reference sequence). This CDR3 region has 13 residues. The CDR3 reads CAWSRSLNTEAFF. CDR3 in DNA: TGTGCCTGGAGTCGAAGTTTGAACACTGAAGCTTTCTTT. The full variable domain, in which reference TRBV30 and TRBJ1-1 provide the parts outside the CDR3, is SQTIHQWPATLVQPVGSPLSLECTVEGTSNPNLYWYRQAAGRGLQLLFYSVGIGQISSEVPQNLSASRPQDRQFILSSKKLLLSDSGFYLCAWSRSLNTEAFFGQGTRLTVV.

This clonotype was seen repeatedly, ten times or more. The J gene is TRBJ2-5, the V gene TRBV28, with TRBD2 identical over 7 bases. The CDR3 is made up of 15 amino acids. The V gene end was trimmed by 8 bases and the J gene end by 6 bases; junction bases not matched to a gene: 15. The germline V gene encodes CDR1 MDHEN and CDR2 SYDVKM. CDR3 sequence (DNA): TGTGCCAGCCTCTGGGGGGGTGGGAAGGGGCAGACCCAGTACTTC. Translating it yields CASLWGGGKGQTQYF.

This clonotype was seen at least ten times. The chain links TRBV11-2 to TRBJ1-1; 7 bases line up with TRBD1. V gave up 5 bases and J gave up 2 bases; unmatched junction bases: 14. CDR3 size: 17 residues. Germline values: CDR1 SGHAT, CDR2 FQNNGV. Written as DNA, the CDR3 is TGTGCCAGCAGCCCAGGAGGCGGCGGGACAGCTAACACTGAAGCTTTCTTT. Translating it yields CASSPGGGGTANTEAFF.

This clonotype was counted a few times. The chain carries TRBV5-1 and TRBJ2-7; 8 nucleotides agree with TRBD1. Trimming removed 7 bases from V and 0 bases from J; junction bases left unmatched: 3. Germline-derived CDR1 and CDR2 are SGHRS and YFSETQ. This CDR3 has 13 amino acids. The CDR3 sequence: CASFGQGSYEQYF. CDR3 bases: TGCGCCAGCTTCGGACAGGGCTCCTACGAGCAGTACTTC.

The chain carries TRBV12-3 or TRBV12-4 and TRBJ2-7, with TRBD2 matching 9 bases. The CDR3 totals 13 residues. V lost 6 bases to trimming and J lost 4 bases; unmatched junction nucleotides: 4. The CDR3 loop reads CASRGSGGYEQYF. In DNA, the CDR3 is TGTGCCAGCAGGGGTAGCGGGGGTTACGAGCAGTACTTC.

A remark on this clonotype: This sequence may be a read error, since a much larger clone differs from it by one base. The V and J genes are TRBV7-3 and TRBJ1-6; 7 bases map to TRBD1. Per germline, CDR1 SGHTA and CDR2 FQGTGA. The V and J ends lost 8 bases and 1 base, in that order; junction bases with no gene match: 11. CDR3 length: 17 residues. The CDR3, as DNA: TGTGCCAGCGGCCAAAAAGGACAGGAGTCCTATAATTCACCCCTCCACTTT. As protein: CASGQKGQESYNSPLHF.

The chain recombines TRBV6-5 with TRBJ2-2, with 9 bases matching TRBD2. The CDR3 has 15 amino acids. Looked up from germline, CDR1 is MNHEY and CDR2 is SVGAGI. Losses at the gene ends were 2 bases for V and 6 bases for J; bases not matched to a gene: 4. In nucleotides, the CDR3 is TGTGCCAGCAGTTACGAGATAGCGGGAGCCGGGGAGCTGTTTTTT. This codes for CASSYEIAGAGELFF.

With regard to this clonotype: A read error may be the cause here, since a much bigger clone is one base away. The rearrangement uses TRBV12-3 or TRBV12-4 and TRBJ1-6; possible D gene TRBD1, 6 bases. The CDR3 covers 14 residues. The CDR3 reads CASRTEGENSHLHF. In nucleotides, the CDR3 is TGTGCCAGCAGGACCGAGGGGGAGAATTCACACCTCCACTTT.

This clonotype was observed a single time. The J gene is TRBJ2-7, the V gene TRBV30; D is perhaps TRBD1 or TRBD2 (6 bases each). V lost 2 bases to trimming and J lost 2 bases, with 10 bases between them. Germline V gene sequence: CDR1 GTSNPN, CDR2 SVGIG (reference sequence). The CDR3 is 13 residues long. CDR3 DNA: TGTGCCTGGAGTCAAGGGGGGACCTACGAGCAGTACTTC. Translation: CAWSQGGTYEQYF. Full variable domain (missing parts from reference TRBV30 and TRBJ2-7): SQTIHQWPATLVQPVGSPLSLECTVEGTSNPNLYWYRQAAGRGLQLLFYSVGIGQISSEVPQNLSASRPQDRQFILSSKKLLLSDSGFYLCAWSQGGTYEQYFGPGTRLTVT.

The chain employs TRBV12-3 or TRBV12-4 and TRBJ2-5; 7 bases align to TRBD1. V gave up 2 bases and J gave up 2 bases; unmatched junction bases: 5. This CDR3 is 15 amino acids long. In DNA form, the CDR3 reads TGTGCCAGCAGTTTAAGCAGGGGGTATCAAGAGACCCAGTACTTC. This encodes CASSLSRGYQETQYF.

This clonotype has at least ten counts. The V call is TRBV6-1, the J call TRBJ1-2; D unresolved. Germline lookup yields CDR1 MNHNS and CDR2 SASEGT. With 6 bases removed from V and 7 bases from J, the gap between germline ends came to 15 bases. This CDR3 comprises 13 residues. The CDR3 reads CASRRDLGTGYTF. The CDR3 DNA reads as TGTGCCAGCAGGAGGGATCTCGGAACTGGCTACACCTTC.

This sequence joins TRBV28 and TRBJ2-3, with D maybe TRBD1 (5 bases). The CDR3 covers 15 residues. Trimming left V 2 bases short and J 0 bases short, with 9 bases between. Germline-derived CDR1 and CDR2 are MDHEN and SYDVKM. The CDR3 sequence: CASSLGALSTDTQYF. In DNA form, the CDR3 reads TGTGCCAGCAGTTTAGGGGCCCTCAGCACAGATACGCAGTATTTT.

The gene calls are TRBV19 and TRBJ2-7, with a tentative D call TRBD1 (6 bases). The germline CDR1 and CDR2 sequences are LNHDA and SQIVND (reference sequence). V shed 10 bases and J shed 3 bases, with 13 bases lying between them. This CDR3 region has 12 residues. CDR3 residues: CATQGIDYEQYF. CDR3 bases: TGTGCCACACAGGGTATAGACTACGAGCAGTACTTC. Variable domain in full (rest from reference TRBV19 and TRBJ2-7): DGGITQSPKYLFRKEGQNVTLSCEQNLNHDAMYWYRQDPGQGLRLIYYSQIVNDFQKGDIAEGYSVSREKKESFPLTVTSAQKNPTAFYLCATQGIDYEQYFGPGTRLTVT.

This clonotype appeared a few times. The gene calls are TRBV7-2 and TRBJ2-3; 9 bases are shared with TRBD2. The CDR3 has 16 amino acids. The V gene end was trimmed by 0 bases and the J gene end by 2 bases; junction bases not matched to a gene: 3. Germline V gene data show CDR1 as SGHTA and CDR2 as FQGNSA. In DNA form, the CDR3 reads TGTGCCAGCAGCTTAGCTAGCGGGGGCTACACAGATACGCAGTATTTT. As protein: CASSLASGGYTDTQYF.

This clonotype was recorded a few times. This chain joins TRBV12-5 and TRBJ2-2; 8 bases are shared with TRBD1. Per the germline V gene, CDR1 is LGHNT and CDR2 is FRNRAP. This CDR3 is built from 19 residues. The V segment lost 1 base and the J segment 4 bases; nucleotides outside the gene matches: 14. CDR3 bases: TGTGCTAGTGGTTTGGACCGGTGGACAGGGAAAACCCCCACCGGGGAGCTGTTTTTT. This gives the protein CASGLDRWTGKTPTGELFF.

The rearrangement links TRBV5-1 to TRBJ2-7; D remains unclear. CDR1 SGHRS and CDR2 YFSETQ come from the germline V gene. CDR3 length equals 13 residues. V was trimmed by 4 bases and J by 2 bases, leaving 10 bases between them. CDR3 amino acids: CASSPGNPYEQYF. The CDR3 DNA reads TGCGCCAGCAGCCCGGGCAACCCCTACGAGCAGTACTTC. Full variable domain (outside the CDR3, taken from reference TRBV5-1 and TRBJ2-7): KAGVTQTPRYLIKTRGQQVTLSCSPISGHRSVSWYQQTPGQGLQFLFEYFSETQRNKGNFPGRFSGRQFSNSRSEMNVSTLELGDSALYLCASSPGNPYEQYFGPGTRLTVT.

This clonotype was found many times. The junction shows a germline mismatch at one end, possibly a read error. The chain couples TRBV12-3 or TRBV12-4 to TRBJ1-2; D remains ambiguous. This CDR3 contains 14 residues. The CDR3 spells CASSLVGQSYGYTF. Written as DNA, the CDR3 is TGTGCCAGCAGCTTAGTTGGTCAAAGCTATGGCTACACCTTC.

This clonotype was observed a handful of times. This chain links TRBV6-1 with TRBJ1-1; D may be TRBD1 (5 bases). The CDR3 extends over 11 amino acids. Deletions cut 10 bases from V and 7 bases from J, with 13 bases between. Per germline, CDR1 MNHNS and CDR2 SASEGT. The CDR3 is CAILSGGEAFF. DNA of the CDR3: TGTGCCATCCTCAGTGGGGGTGAAGCTTTCTTT.

This clonotype occurred many times. The chain carries TRBV12-3 or TRBV12-4 and TRBJ1-5; D is possibly TRBD1 (6 bases). V dropped 7 bases and J dropped 0 bases, with 7 bases sitting between them. The CDR3 is made up of 13 amino acids. CDR3 nucleotide sequence: TGTGCCAGCAACAGGGATAGCAATCAGCCCCAGCATTTT. Its translation is CASNRDSNQPQHF.

This clonotype was seen at least ten times. The CDR3 does not end in the conserved phenylalanine or tryptophan, so this is likely a read error. This rearrangement joins TRBV2 to TRBJ2-5; TRBD2 might be the D (6 bases). In germline, CDR1 is SNHLY, CDR2 FYNNEI. The CDR3 covers 14 residues. The V gene lost 1 base and the J gene lost 5 bases, with 11 bases spanning the gap. The CDR3 DNA is TGTGCCAGCAGTGAAGTCCTAGCGCGGGAGACCCAGTACTCC. Translation: CASSEVLARETQYS.

This clonotype has a count of ten or more. The chain joins TRBV9 to TRBJ1-1, with no clear D. This CDR3 spans 15 amino acids. V shed 0 bases and J shed 0 bases, with 9 bases lying between them. In germline, CDR1 is SGDLS, CDR2 YYNGEE. CDR3 protein: CASSVGAGLNTEAFF. In DNA, the CDR3 is TGTGCCAGCAGCGTAGGGGCAGGTTTGAACACTGAAGCTTTCTTT.

V usage is TRBV28 and J usage is TRBJ1-5; weak D call: TRBD1 (5 bases). CDR3 size: 14 residues. Trimming removed 5 bases from V and 10 bases from J, with 18 bases in between. Germline-derived CDR1 and CDR2 are MDHEN and SYDVKM. In nucleotides, the CDR3 is TGTGCCAGCAGTGCCCCAGGGCCCCAGGTTCCCCAGCATTTT. Translating it yields CASSAPGPQVPQHF. The full variable domain, with the rest looked up from reference TRBV28 and TRBJ1-5, is DVKVTQSSRYLVKRTGEKVFLECVQDMDHENMFWYRQDPGLGLRLIYFSYDVKMKEKGDIPEGYSVSREKKERFSLILESASTNQTSMYLCASSAPGPQVPQHFGDGTRLSIL.

Ten or more counts support this clonotype. The rearrangement links TRBV5-1 to TRBJ2-2; weak D call: TRBD2 (6 bases). The V gene's germline CDR1 is SGHRS and CDR2 YFSETQ. V dropped 0 bases and J dropped 4 bases, with 10 bases sitting between them. The CDR3 consists of 15 residues. DNA for the CDR3: TGCGCCAGCAGCTTGGGTCGACTAGTCACCGGGGAGCTGTTTTTT. It yields the protein CASSLGRLVTGELFF.

The chain joins TRBV11-2 to TRBJ2-1, with TRBD1 matching over 7 bases. This CDR3 region has 16 residues. The V and J ends lost 0 bases and 6 bases, in that order; junction bases with no gene match: 8. Per the germline V gene, CDR1 is SGHAT and CDR2 is FQNNGV. CDR3 DNA: TGTGCCAGCAGCTTAGAGGTAATAGGGGGCATCAATGAGCAGTTCTTC. It encodes CASSLEVIGGINEQFF.